This T cell receptor (beta chain) was identified in a study of graft-versus-host responses after intestinal transplantation. Overall study context: All of the recipients had induction that used anti-thymocyte globulin, then tacrolimus and steroids for approximately 3 years.

Method: immunoSEQ multiplex PCR; TCRdb's copy keeps in-frame clones and lacks some. The profile covers 80,000 to 95,000 clones, with about 88% appearing a single time and 0.28% taken by the ten largest. In the case of this clone: As yet, its antigen is unknown.

The origin of this receptor is a human donor who was the organ donor for an intestinal transplant. The sequencing here drew on unstimulated CD4+ T cells sorted from spleen or lymph node cells, taken before transplant.

The CDR3 DNA reads TGTGCCAGCAGCCAACAATATCGGGGGGGCCCAGATACGCAGTATTTT. Translated, it gives CASSQQYRGGPDTQYF. J is TRBJ2-3 and V is TRBV4-2, with 8 bases matching TRBD2. Germline V gene data show CDR1 as LGHNA and CDR2 as YNFKEQ. V shed 2 bases and J 4 bases; nucleotides not matched to a gene: 8. The CDR3 is 16 amino acids.